The source of this T cell receptor beta chain is a study of T cells in Graves' hyperthyroidism and ophthalmopathy. Study results and limitations: Using 13 V-J features, a model discriminated ophthalmopathy from stable hyperthyroidism. Before onset, by a median of approximately 6.2 months, the model predicted ophthalmopathy.

Germline values: CDR1 SNHLY, CDR2 FYNNEI. Trimming pared 10 bases from V and 7 bases from J, leaving 22 bases between. This CDR3 spans 14 amino acids. This clonotype was counted ten times or more. What it binds is unknown. Amplification yielded TCR beta CDR3 regions, with RNA transcripts as the source. During a first-round RT-PCR of the TCR CDR3, the HTBI primer set was used. TCRdb analysed the multiplex PCR reads with MiXCR anew, one entry per CDR3 protein. The data hold a few hundred thousand distinct CDR3 sequences, with about a sixth observed a single time. Each person with ophthalmopathy scored at least 3 on the Clinical Activity Score, reached NOSPECS grade 4 or higher, and had been ill under 3 months. Diagnoses used clinical symptoms, serum thyroxine and TRAb, thyroid ultrasound and orbital computed tomography.

The sequence was obtained from a woman between 40 and 50 years old with Graves' ophthalmopathy. Input material: blood. This rearrangement joins TRBV2 to TRBJ1-2; TRBD1 is a possible D gene (5 bases). The CDR3 DNA sequence: TGTGCCACCCAGGAGGGGCCAGTAGGGTCTGGCTACACCTTC. This sequence encodes CATQEGPVGSGYTF.